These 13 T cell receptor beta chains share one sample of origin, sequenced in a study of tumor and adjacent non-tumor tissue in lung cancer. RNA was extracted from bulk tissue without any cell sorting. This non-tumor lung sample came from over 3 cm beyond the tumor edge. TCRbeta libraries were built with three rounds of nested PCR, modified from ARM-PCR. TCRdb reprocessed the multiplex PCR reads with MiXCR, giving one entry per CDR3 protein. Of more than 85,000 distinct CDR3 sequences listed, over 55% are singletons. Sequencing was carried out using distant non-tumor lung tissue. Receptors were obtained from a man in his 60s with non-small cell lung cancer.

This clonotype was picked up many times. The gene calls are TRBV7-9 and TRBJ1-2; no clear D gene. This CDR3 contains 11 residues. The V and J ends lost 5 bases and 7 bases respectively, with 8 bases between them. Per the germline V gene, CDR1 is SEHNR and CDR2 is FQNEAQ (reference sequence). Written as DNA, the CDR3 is TGTGCCAGCAGCCCAGCCGGTGGCTACACCTTC. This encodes CASSPAGGYTF.

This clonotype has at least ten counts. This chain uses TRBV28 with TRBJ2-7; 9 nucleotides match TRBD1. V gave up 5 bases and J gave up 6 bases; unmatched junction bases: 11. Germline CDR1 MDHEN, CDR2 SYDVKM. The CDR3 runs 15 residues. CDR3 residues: CASSLGGQGFLEQYF. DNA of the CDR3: TGTGCCAGCAGTCTTGGGGGACAGGGATTTCTCGAGCAGTACTTC.

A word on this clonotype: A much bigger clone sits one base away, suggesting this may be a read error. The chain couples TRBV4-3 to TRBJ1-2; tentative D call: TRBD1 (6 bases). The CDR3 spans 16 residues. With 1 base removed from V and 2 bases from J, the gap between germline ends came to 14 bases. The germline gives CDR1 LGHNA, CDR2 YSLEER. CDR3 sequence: CASSQVFPGHNYGYTF. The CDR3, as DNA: TGCGCCAGCAGCCAAGTTTTCCCGGGACACAACTATGGCTACACCTTC.

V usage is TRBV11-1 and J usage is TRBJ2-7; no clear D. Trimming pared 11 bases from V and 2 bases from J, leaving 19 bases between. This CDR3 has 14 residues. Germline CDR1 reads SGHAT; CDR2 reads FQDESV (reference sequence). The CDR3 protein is CAFSFSGGAYEQYF. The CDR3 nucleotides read TGTGCCTTCAGCTTTTCCGGCGGCGCCTACGAGCAGTACTTC.

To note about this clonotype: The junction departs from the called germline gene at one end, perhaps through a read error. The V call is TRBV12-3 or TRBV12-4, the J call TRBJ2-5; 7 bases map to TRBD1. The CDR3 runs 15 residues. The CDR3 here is CASSLGWRQGKAQYF. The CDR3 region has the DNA TGCGCCAGCAGTTTGGGATGGAGACAGGGAAAGGCCCAGTACTTC.

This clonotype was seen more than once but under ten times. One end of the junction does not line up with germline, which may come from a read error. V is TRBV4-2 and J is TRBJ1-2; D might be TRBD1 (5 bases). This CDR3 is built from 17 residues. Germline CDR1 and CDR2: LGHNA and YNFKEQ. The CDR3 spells CASRQDMLGTSNYGYAF. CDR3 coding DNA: TGTGCCAGCAGGCAAGATATGTTAGGGACGTCTAACTATGGCTACGCCTTC.

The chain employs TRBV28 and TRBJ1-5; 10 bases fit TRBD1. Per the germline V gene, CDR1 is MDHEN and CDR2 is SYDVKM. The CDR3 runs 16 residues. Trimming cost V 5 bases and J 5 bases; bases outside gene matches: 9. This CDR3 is CASSPSDRGRDQPQHF. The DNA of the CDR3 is TGTGCCAGCAGTCCCTCGGACAGGGGGAGAGATCAGCCCCAGCATTTT. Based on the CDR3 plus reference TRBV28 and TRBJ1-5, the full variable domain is DVKVTQSSRYLVKRTGEKVFLECVQDMDHENMFWYRQDPGLGLRLIYFSYDVKMKEKGDIPEGYSVSREKKERFSLILESASTNQTSMYLCASSPSDRGRDQPQHFGDGTRLSIL.

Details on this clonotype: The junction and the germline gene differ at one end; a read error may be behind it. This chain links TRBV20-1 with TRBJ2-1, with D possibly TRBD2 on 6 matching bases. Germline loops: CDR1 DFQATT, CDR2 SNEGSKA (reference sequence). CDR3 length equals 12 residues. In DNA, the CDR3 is TGCAGTGCTTCGGGACTTTCCAATGAGCATTTCTTC. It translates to CSASGLSNEHFF.

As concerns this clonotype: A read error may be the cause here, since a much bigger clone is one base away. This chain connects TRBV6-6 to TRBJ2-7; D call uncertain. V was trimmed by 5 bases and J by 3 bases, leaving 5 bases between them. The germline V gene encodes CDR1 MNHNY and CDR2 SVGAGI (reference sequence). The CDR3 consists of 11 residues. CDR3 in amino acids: CASSEDYEQYF. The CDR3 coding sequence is TGTGCCAGCAGTGAGGACTACGAGCAGTACTTC.

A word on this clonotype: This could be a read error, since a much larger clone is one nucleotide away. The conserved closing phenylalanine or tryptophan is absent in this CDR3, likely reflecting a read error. The CDR3 protein is CASSLEIGGQGNNQPQHS. CDR3 coding DNA: TGTGCCAGCAGCTTGGAGATCGGTGGACAGGGCAACAATCAGCCCCAGCATTCT. The chain carries TRBV5-5 and TRBJ1-5, with TRBD1 identical over 8 bases. Germline V lookup: CDR1 SGHKS, CDR2 YYEKEE (reference sequence). J was trimmed by 3 bases and V by 0 bases; bases with no gene match: 11. The CDR3 length is 18 residues.

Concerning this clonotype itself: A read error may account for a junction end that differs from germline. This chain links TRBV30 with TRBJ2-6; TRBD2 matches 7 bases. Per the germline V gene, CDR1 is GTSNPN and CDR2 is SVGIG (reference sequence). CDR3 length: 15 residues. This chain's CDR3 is CTWILGGSGANVLTF. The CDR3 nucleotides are TGTACCTGGATTCTCGGGGGGTCCGGGGCCAACGTCCTGACTTTC. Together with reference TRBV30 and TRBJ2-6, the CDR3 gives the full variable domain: SQTIHQWPATLVQPVGSPLSLECTVEGTSNPNLYWYRQAAGRGLQLLFYSVGIGQISSEVPQNLSASRPQDRQFILSSKKLLLSDSGFYLCTWILGGSGANVLTFGAGSRLTVL.

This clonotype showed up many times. The CDR3: CASSPRTSGYNEQFF. Here the CDR3 DNA reads TGTGCCAGCAGCCCAAGGACTAGCGGTTACAATGAGCAGTTCTTC. V is TRBV6-5 and J is TRBJ2-1; 10 bases are shared with TRBD2. Germline values: CDR1 MNHEY, CDR2 SVGAGI. V dropped 6 bases and J dropped 4; count of bases not matched to a gene: 6. CDR3 size: 15 residues.

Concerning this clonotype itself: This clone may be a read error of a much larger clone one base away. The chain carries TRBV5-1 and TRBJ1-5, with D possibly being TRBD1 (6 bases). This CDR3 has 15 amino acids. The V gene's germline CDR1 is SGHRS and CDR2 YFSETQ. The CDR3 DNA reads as TGCGTCAGCAGCGCGGGGACATCAGAGGATCAGCCCCAGCATTTT. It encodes CVSSAGTSEDQPQHF.